This T cell receptor (beta chain) was captured by sequencing in a study of shared clonotypes between healthy human individuals (TCRdb year 2020). With regard to the full study: A few men and two women, aged 18 to 49 years, made up the cohort. To increase sequencing depth and limit assay-specific biases, TCR repertoire library preparation and sequencing were carried out by different laboratories using diverse techniques. Per donor, three plates each were used for CD4 naive and CD4 memory, two for CD8 naive, and one for CD8 memory. The study deeply sequenced blood TCR repertoires of several healthy adults to estimate repertoire size and the extent of clonotype sharing between individuals. Leukapheresis yielded between about 0.94 and 9.5 billion PBMCs per donor. What the authors observed across the whole study: Sampling was restricted to blood, and TCR repertoires in tissues likely differ from the TCR repertoires found in blood. Higher generation probabilities were observed for clonotypes shared by all four sorted-subset donors than for non-shared clonotypes. When a handful of donors were compared, the shared fraction of clonotypes was 5% to 6.5% for naive CD4, around 4% for naive CD8, 2.3% for memory CD4, and less than 0.45% for memory CD8. Pairwise subsampling indicated that sequencing depth was expected to affect the degree of clonotype sharing among donors. Naive subsets generally had larger estimated clonotype richness than memory subsets did. Because the study included a small number of donors, the genetic and exposure-history diversity represented was limited. Incomplete sequencing was indicated by rarefaction of sorted-subset datasets, despite the large sequencing depth.

Healthy HIV-negative adults with no recently reported acute infections or vaccinations were included as donors. Every donor was a Caucasian adult residing in Nashville, Tennessee, USA. The CD8 memory samples were a combination of magnetically selected CD45RO+ cells and CCR7-negative CD45RA+ effector memory (TemRA) cells. After blood collection by leukapheresis, PBMCs were isolated using Ficoll-Histopaque density gradient centrifugation and then cryopreserved in the vapor phase of liquid nitrogen. Purity and quantity of every magnetically sorted T cell population were checked by analytical flow cytometry. Each sorted fraction had its genomic DNA isolated and then quantified by UV absorbance on a Nanodrop 2000c. A single count supports this clone. This receptor's antigen is unknown. No base-level quality is on record; no much larger clone is a single base apart. TCR CDR3 regions were amplified from genomic DNA by multiplex PCR using the deep immunoSEQ assay. Genomic DNA extracted from each cell subset was distributed evenly over all wells of several immunoSEQ 96-well plates, and each plate served as one replicate. For sorted subsets, roughly 190 ng of genomic DNA, equivalent to 30,000 or so T cell genomes, went into each replicate PCR. Purified libraries were measured with a Qubit 3.0 fluorometer, size-checked on a Bioanalyzer 2100, and measured again with the KAPA Library Quantification kit. Every immunoSEQ 96-well plate was sequenced on a separate single-read 150-cycle Illumina NextSeq 550 flow cell. The paper's data handling went like this. Because only junctional sequences without quality scores were contained in the immunoSEQ output, filtering matching that applied to full-length reads could not be performed. To assign V/J genes and CDR3, sequences were annotated using PyIR, a Python wrapper for IgBLAST v1.9, with IMGT germline references. Any read was removed if the V/J assignment was weak (E-value above 1e-6), the CDR3 was missing, or the read contained stop codons, out-of-frame junctions, or ambiguous translated residues. V3J clonotypes were defined by identical inferred V gene, J gene, and CDR3 amino acid sequence. The percentage overlap between two repertoires was calculated by dividing the number of shared unique clonotypes by the size of the smaller repertoire. Repertoire richness was assessed with RTK rarefaction, the Chao1 estimator, and Recon v2.1 estimates of unobserved clonotypes. Generation probabilities for all TCRbeta clonotypes obtained by the gDNA method from several donors were computed using OLGA. The table was pulled from immuneACCESS by TCRdb, which kept in-frame rearrangements only. Such tables lose some clones; where checked, under half of the loss comes from unresolved V genes, and the rest has no known cause. V, J and clone size were drawn from that table, and D and trimming were deduced from the DNA. The sample table lists about 380,000 clones, roughly 96% of them with a count of one. Around 0.32% of the sample comes from the top ten.

The CDR3 measures 15 amino acids from cysteine to phenylalanine. Here the CDR3 DNA is all that survives: 45 bases in frame from base 1. Via the germline V gene, CDR1 is MNHEY and CDR2 SVGAGI. The junction shows trimming of 6 bases on V and 6 bases on J, and the gene matches do not reach 12 bases of it. The chain is assembled from TRBV6-5 and TRBJ2-7; 9 central bases correspond to TRBD1. Source material: memory CD8+ T cells sorted from blood. The cell subset or site label of this sample denotes: CD45RO+ cells pooled with CCR7-negative TemRA cells. This sequence was found in a man aged 25 to 45 in good health. Here the CDR3 is given as CASRKPGQGTVEQYF. Here is the DNA: TGTGCCAGCAGAAAACCGGGACAGGGAACTGTCGAGCAGTACTTC.